This entry features one T cell receptor (beta chain) sequence. In the original processing: Estimated nucleated cell counts came from reference gene primer amplification. Sequencing used immunoSEQ multiplex PCR; TCRdb keeps in-frame clones, though not all of them. The DNA gave D and trimming, while V, J and clone size come from that table. This table has about 90,000 clones, 80% appearing once. The CDR3 contains 19 residues. Trimming at V came to 6 bases and at J to 4 bases, leaving 22 bases not matched to a gene. Per germline, CDR1 MNHEY and CDR2 SMNVEV (reference sequence). The source of the sample is a study of blood T cell repertoires in COVID-19. About the research overall: Samples representing acute and convalescent COVID-19 were sourced from the United States, Italy and Spain. PBMCs, B-cell-depleted T cells, or T cells were the source of the cDNA or gDNA that made up the material.

Sequenced material: peripheral blood. V and J are TRBV27 and TRBJ1-2; TRBD1 matches 8 bases. The source is a woman aged 65 to 85 with acute or convalescent COVID-19. The CDR3 region has the DNA TGTGCCAGCAGATCCGAACGAGGTCGCAGGGGGCGCGAACGCTATGGCTACACCTTC. Amino acid sequence: CASRSERGRRGRERYGYTF.